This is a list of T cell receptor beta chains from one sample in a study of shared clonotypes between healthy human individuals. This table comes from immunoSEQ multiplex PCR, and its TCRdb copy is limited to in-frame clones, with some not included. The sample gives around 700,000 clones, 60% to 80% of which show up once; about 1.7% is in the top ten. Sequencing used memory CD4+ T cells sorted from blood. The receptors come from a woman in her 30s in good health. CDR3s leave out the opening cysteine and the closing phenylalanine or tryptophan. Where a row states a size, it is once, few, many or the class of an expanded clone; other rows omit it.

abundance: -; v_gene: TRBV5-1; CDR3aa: ASRGAINEKLF
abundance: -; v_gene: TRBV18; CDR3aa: ASSPGLATGETQY
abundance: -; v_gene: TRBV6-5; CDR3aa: ASSYRTSGTDTQY
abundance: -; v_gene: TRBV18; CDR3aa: ASSPPMGDTQY
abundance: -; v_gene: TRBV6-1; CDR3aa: ASSEHGQGPYEQY
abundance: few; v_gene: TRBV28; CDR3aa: ASGGLAEDRGELF
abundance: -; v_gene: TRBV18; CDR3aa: ASSPGQGTHEQY
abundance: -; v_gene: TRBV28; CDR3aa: ASSFVGRSYEQY
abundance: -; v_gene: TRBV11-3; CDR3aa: ASSLGLAETQY
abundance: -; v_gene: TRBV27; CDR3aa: ASRARGRDTGELF
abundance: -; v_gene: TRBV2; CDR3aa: ASNRQGGDNQPQH
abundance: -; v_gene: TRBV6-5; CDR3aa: ASSTMGTANTEAF
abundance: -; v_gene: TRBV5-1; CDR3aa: ASSLVGHPSDEQF
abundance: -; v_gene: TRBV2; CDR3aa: ASSVAAVPQGVAYEQY
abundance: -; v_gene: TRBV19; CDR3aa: ASTQGASNGYT
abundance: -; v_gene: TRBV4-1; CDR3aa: ASSQDLIDSPL
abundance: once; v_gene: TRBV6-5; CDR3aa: ASKGLAGGEEQF
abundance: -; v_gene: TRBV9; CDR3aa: ASSPIRGGGYT
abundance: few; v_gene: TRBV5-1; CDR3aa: ASSLQGYEQY
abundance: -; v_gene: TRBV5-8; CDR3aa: ASSSGWSTGRGETQY
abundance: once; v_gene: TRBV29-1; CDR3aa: SVRTAVYEQY
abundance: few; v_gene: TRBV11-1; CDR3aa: ASSLSQGGYT
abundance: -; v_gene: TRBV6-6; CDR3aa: ASRPESRTDTQY
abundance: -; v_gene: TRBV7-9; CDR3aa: ASIRTPSSYNEQF
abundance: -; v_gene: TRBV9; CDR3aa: ASSVAGEFSGNTIY
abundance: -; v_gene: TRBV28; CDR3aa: ASRPQAQPQH